Listed here are 26 T cell receptor beta chains from one sample, sequenced in a study of CD8 T cells in Susac syndrome. Random hexamers were used to reverse transcribe the RNA input (roughly 0.5 to 1 ug). TCRdb reprocessed the immunoSEQ multiplex PCR reads via MiXCR and lists one record per CDR3 protein. The table includes 150,000 to 200,000 distinct CDR3 sequences, 90% to 95% detected once. Material: CD4+ T cells from PBMCs. The receptors here all came from a human donor in good health.

With respect to this clonotype: The junction departs from the called germline gene at one end, perhaps through a read error. V gene TRBV7-7 combines with J gene TRBJ2-1; D gene uncertain. The CDR3 covers 16 residues. CDR1 and CDR2 (germline): SSHAT, FNYEAQ (reference sequence). The DNA for the CDR3 is TGTGCTAGCAGCTTAGAGGCTGCTAGCTCCTACAATGAGCAGTTCTTC. This encodes CASSLEAASSYNEQFF. Together with reference TRBV7-7 and TRBJ2-1, the CDR3 gives the full variable domain: GAGVSQSPRYKVTKRGQDVTLRCDPISSHATLYWYQQALGQGPEFLTYFNYEAQPDKSGLPSDRFSAERPEGSISTLTIQRTEQRDSAMYRCASSLEAASSYNEQFFGPGTRLTVL.

The chain combines TRBV20-1 with TRBJ2-5; TRBD2 agrees at 7 bases. Germline V CDR1 and CDR2: DFQATT, SNEGSKA (reference sequence). CDR3 length: 13 residues. V lost 6 bases to trimming and J lost 2 bases; unmatched junction nucleotides: 6. The CDR3 protein is CSAPTGGQETQYF. The DNA for the CDR3 is TGCAGTGCGCCGACGGGGGGTCAAGAGACCCAGTACTTC.

This clonotype has just one count. The chain employs TRBV3-1 and TRBJ2-1; TRBD2 matches at 7 bases. Germline V gene lookup returns CDR1 LGHDT and CDR2 YNNKEL (reference sequence). This CDR3 is built from 16 residues. The junction had 14 bases not matched to a gene; V was cut back by 4 bases and J by 8 bases. Here the CDR3 DNA reads TGTGCCAGCAGCCGGCTTTGGGGCGGGAGCGGTGATGAGCAGTTCTTC. This sequence encodes CASSRLWGGSGDEQFF.

The J gene is TRBJ1-2, the V gene TRBV3-1, with TRBD1 matching over 8 bases. With V trimmed by 1 base and J by 7 bases, 8 bases remained unmatched. CDR1 and CDR2 (germline): LGHDT, YNNKEL (reference sequence). CDR3 length: 15 residues. The CDR3 sequence: CASSQAGTGEAGYTF. The DNA of the CDR3 is TGTGCCAGCAGCCAAGCGGGGACAGGCGAGGCTGGCTACACCTTC.

This clonotype was found a few times. V usage is TRBV9 and J usage is TRBJ2-7; 7 bases agree with TRBD1. V shed 8 bases and J 2 bases; nucleotides not matched to a gene: 10. The CDR3 runs to 14 residues. Germline-derived CDR1 and CDR2 are SGDLS and YYNGEE. The CDR3 spells CASGPQGVPYEQYF. In nucleotides, the CDR3 is TGTGCCAGTGGCCCTCAGGGGGTTCCCTACGAGCAGTACTTC. The full variable domain, its missing parts supplied by reference TRBV9 and TRBJ2-7, is DSGVTQTPKHLITATGQRVTLRCSPRSGDLSVYWYQQSLDQGLQFLIQYYNGEERAKGNILERFSAQQFPDLHSELNLSSLELGDSALYFCASGPQGVPYEQYFGPGTRLTVT.

V usage is TRBV3-1 and J usage is TRBJ2-3; 13 bases agree with TRBD2. CDR1 and CDR2 from the germline V gene are LGHDT and YNNKEL (reference sequence). The CDR3 has 16 residues. Trimming took 1 base from V and 6 from J; bases not matched to a gene: 4. For the CDR3, the DNA is TGTGCCAGCAGCCAAGCACTAGCGGGGGGGCCGGATACGCAGTATTTT. This codes for CASSQALAGGPDTQYF.

This chain links TRBV12-3 or TRBV12-4 with TRBJ1-5; D is undetermined. This CDR3 has 13 amino acids. Trimming took 1 base from V and 7 from J, leaving 8 bases between them. The CDR3 protein is CASSLGRTQPQHF. The CDR3 region has the DNA TGTGCCAGCAGTTTAGGACGTACCCAGCCCCAGCATTTT.

The genes are TRBV19 and TRBJ2-1, with D tentatively TRBD1 (8 bases). CDR3 size: 14 residues. Germline CDR1 LNHDA, CDR2 SQIVND (reference sequence). The V end lost 6 bases, the J end lost 5 bases, and 14 bases lay between the germline ends. This chain's CDR3 is CASSWTGRDNEQFF. The CDR3, as DNA: TGTGCCAGTAGCTGGACAGGGAGGGACAATGAGCAGTTCTTC.

This clonotype was found a few times. The chain carries TRBV28 and TRBJ1-1; D not resolved. The CDR3 runs to 12 residues. Germline V gene data show CDR1 as MDHEN and CDR2 as SYDVKM. V gave up 2 bases and J gave up 3 bases, with 4 bases separating them. The CDR3 protein is CASSLKDTEAFF. CDR3 in DNA: TGTGCCAGCAGTTTAAAGGACACTGAAGCTTTCTTT.

The chain has TRBV5-1 and TRBJ2-7, with D perhaps TRBD1 (5 bases). The CDR3 is made up of 15 amino acids. The V and J ends lost 4 bases and 4 bases respectively, with 18 bases between them. CDR1 is SGHRS and CDR2 is YFSETQ in the germline V gene. CDR3 sequence: CASSPSAAAGYEQYF. The CDR3 nucleotides are TGCGCCAGCAGCCCCTCCGCCGCTGCAGGGTACGAGCAGTACTTC.

The chain combines TRBV7-2 with TRBJ2-3; D unresolved. Trimming pared 1 base from V and 2 bases from J, leaving 10 bases between. The CDR3 has 15 amino acids. The germline V gene encodes CDR1 SGHTA and CDR2 FQGNSA. The CDR3 here is CASSLDPTATDTQYF. CDR3 nucleotide sequence: TGTGCCAGCAGCTTAGATCCTACGGCCACAGATACGCAGTATTTT.

The chain joins TRBV30 to TRBJ2-2; 8 bases match TRBD2. Germline V gives CDR1 GTSNPN, CDR2 SVGIG (reference sequence). V lost 7 bases to trimming and J lost 5 bases; unmatched junction nucleotides: 6. This CDR3 contains 13 residues. In DNA, the CDR3 is TGTGCCTCCGGACGGGGGGGGACCGGGGAGCTGTTTTTT. Protein product: CASGRGGTGELFF. The full variable domain, with the rest looked up from reference TRBV30 and TRBJ2-2, is SQTIHQWPATLVQPVGSPLSLECTVEGTSNPNLYWYRQAAGRGLQLLFYSVGIGQISSEVPQNLSASRPQDRQFILSSKKLLLSDSGFYLCASGRGGTGELFFGEGSRLTVL.

The V gene is TRBV7-9, the J gene TRBJ2-7, with D tentatively TRBD1 or TRBD2 (5 bases each). Germline lookup yields CDR1 SEHNR and CDR2 FQNEAQ (reference sequence). V shed 2 bases and J shed 11 bases, with 13 bases lying between them. The CDR3 has 12 amino acids. The CDR3 region has the DNA TGTGCCAGCAGCTTATTGGGGGATGAGGAGTACTTC. Residues: CASSLLGDEEYF.

This clonotype was seen a few times. The chain joins TRBV19 to TRBJ2-7; 8 bases align to TRBD1. Germline-derived CDR1 and CDR2 are LNHDA and SQIVND (reference sequence). V was pared by 6 bases and J by 2 bases, with 9 bases of the junction left unmatched. This CDR3 has 15 amino acids. This CDR3 reads CASRAWGQETYEQYF. The CDR3 DNA follows: TGTGCCAGTAGAGCGTGGGGACAGGAGACCTACGAGCAGTACTTC.

The V call is TRBV2, the J call TRBJ1-2; maybe TRBD1 (5 bases). This CDR3 has 10 amino acids. The V gene lost 8 bases and the J gene lost 6 bases, with 7 bases spanning the gap. The germline V gene has CDR1 SNHLY and CDR2 FYNNEI. In DNA, the CDR3 is TGTGCCAGCCGACAGAATGGCTACACCTTC. This sequence encodes CASRQNGYTF.

The chain combines TRBV24-1 with TRBJ2-7; D may correspond to TRBD1 or TRBD2 (5 bases each). The CDR3 length is 13 residues. Looked up from germline, CDR1 is KGHDR and CDR2 is SFDVKD. Deletions cut 4 bases from V and 6 bases from J, with 12 bases between. CDR3 region: CATSEGPVGEQYF. The DNA of the CDR3 is TGTGCCACCAGTGAGGGACCTGTTGGCGAGCAGTACTTC.

This clonotype was picked up a small number of times. A read error may produce the germline difference seen at one junction end. This chain connects TRBV5-1 to TRBJ1-4; TRBD1 matches at 8 bases. The germline CDR1 and CDR2 sequences are SGHRS and YFSETQ. The CDR3 runs to 14 residues. CDR3 bases: TGTGCCAGCAGTCTCGGACAGGGAAACGAAAAACTGTTTTTT. Translating gives CASSLGQGNEKLFF.

This chain's CDR3 is CASSLGGLAGIQETQYF. The CDR3 DNA follows: TGTGCCAGCAGCTTGGGGGGACTAGCGGGGATACAAGAGACCCAGTACTTC. The V and J genes are TRBV5-4 and TRBJ2-5, with 13 bases that match TRBD2. The germline gives CDR1 SGHNT, CDR2 YYREEE (reference sequence). Trimming cost V 0 bases and J 2 bases; bases outside gene matches: 4. The CDR3 has 17 amino acids.

This clonotype was counted once. This sequence joins TRBV5-1 and TRBJ2-5; unclear D gene. Deletions cut 4 bases from V and 0 bases from J, with 10 bases between. Germline V gives CDR1 SGHRS, CDR2 YFSETQ. The CDR3 runs 14 residues. The CDR3 is CASSPNWNQETQYF. CDR3 sequence (DNA): TGCGCCAGCAGCCCTAATTGGAACCAAGAGACCCAGTACTTC.

The V gene is TRBV9, the J gene TRBJ2-6; D is perhaps TRBD1 (5 bases). The CDR3 consists of 17 residues. Trimming took off 2 bases at V and 0 bases at J, with 12 bases between the two ends. Germline CDR1 is SGDLS and CDR2 is YYNGEE. CDR3 DNA sequence: TGTGCCAGCAGCGTGACAGTTGTGTCCTCTGGGGCCAACGTCCTGACTTTC. Amino acid sequence: CASSVTVVSSGANVLTF.

The chain uses TRBV19 and TRBJ1-2, with 9 bases matching TRBD1. Trimming cost V 5 bases and J 2 bases; bases outside gene matches: 3. CDR1 LNHDA and CDR2 SQIVND come from the germline V gene (reference sequence). The CDR3 runs to 14 residues. Written as DNA, the CDR3 is TGTGCCAGTAGTCGCGGGACAGGGAACTATGGCTACACCTTC. It is translated as CASSRGTGNYGYTF.

The chain uses TRBV6-5 and TRBJ2-7; D is uncertain. The germline CDR1 and CDR2 sequences are MNHEY and SVGAGI. This CDR3 region has 13 residues. V was clipped by 4 bases and J by 3 bases, with 10 bases between them. CDR3 coding DNA: TGTGCCAGCAGTTCTCACTTCAACTACGAGCAGTACTTC. This codes for CASSSHFNYEQYF.

This clonotype was counted once. The chain has TRBV15 and TRBJ2-1, with D maybe TRBD2 (5 bases). The CDR3 spans 15 residues. Trimming took 5 bases from V and 4 from J, leaving 15 bases between them. CDR1 is LNHNV, CDR2 YYDKDF, per germline (reference sequence). CDR3 amino acids: CATSWGSGTYNEQFF. Written as DNA, the CDR3 is TGTGCCACCAGCTGGGGAAGCGGAACTTACAATGAGCAGTTCTTC.

This sequence joins TRBV27 and TRBJ2-2; 7 bases map to TRBD1. Looked up from germline, CDR1 is MNHEY and CDR2 is SMNVEV (reference sequence). The CDR3 length is 14 residues. After removal of 3 bases from V and 3 bases from J, the junction contained 1 base not matched to a gene. CDR3 region: CASSFQGDTGELFF. The CDR3 DNA sequence: TGTGCCAGCAGTTTTCAGGGGGACACCGGGGAGCTGTTTTTT.

This clonotype appeared a few times. V gene TRBV27 combines with J gene TRBJ2-7; 7 bases fit TRBD1. Germline-derived CDR1 and CDR2 are MNHEY and SMNVEV (reference sequence). There are 13 residues in the CDR3. With V trimmed by 6 bases and J by 2 bases, 4 bases remained unmatched. The CDR3 reads CASSGQATYEQYF. The CDR3 coding sequence is TGTGCCAGCAGCGGACAGGCTACCTACGAGCAGTACTTC.

V and J are TRBV5-8 and TRBJ2-5, with a possible D match to TRBD2 (5 bases). CDR1 and CDR2 from the germline V gene are SGHTS and YDEGEE. The CDR3 covers 15 residues. Trimming left V 1 base short and J 5 bases short, with 15 bases between. DNA of the CDR3: TGTGCCAGCAGCTTGCAGGACGGTCCGGGGGAGACCCAGTACTTC. Its translation is CASSLQDGPGETQYF.